This entry describes one T cell receptor (beta chain). This clone has a handful of counts. Its antigen is unknown. Base qualities are not recorded, but no much larger clone differs from it by a single base. Libraries were made using the immunoSEQ multiplex PCR assay. In its TCRdb copy, this immuneACCESS table keeps in-frame sequences only and misses some clones. Where compared with another copy, unresolved V genes explain less than half of these, and the others have no known cause. This sample has thousands of clones in its table, and around 83% of those were observed once. Approximately 10% of the sample goes to the ten largest clones. The germline V gene (reference sequence) sets CDR1 to SEHNR and CDR2 to FQNEAQ. Taken from cysteine to phenylalanine, the CDR3 has 14 residues. Here the CDR3 DNA is all that survives: 42 bases in frame from base 1. At the junction V is shortened by 5 bases and J by 1 base, with 12 bases in between.

These data come from a study of chemoradiotherapy in HPV16-positive cancers (dated by TCRdb to between 2021 and 2024). In terms of the full investigation: Candidate HPV-specific T-cell clones and common TCR motifs were defined by functional T-cell assays performed on cells from a couple of HPV16-positive patients. Whether T-cell immunity against the HPV oncoproteins E6 and E7 changes during chemoradiotherapy and whether survival is affected by this immunity were examined in the study. Next, the candidate HPV-specific TCRs and motifs were followed in TCR repertoires from over 85 patients with HPV-related cancers. What the work shows at the level of the full study, not this receptor alone: Expansion of candidate HPV-specific clones and E7-related TCR motifs was observed in the tumor microenvironment during treatment, whereas no such expansion was observed for non-HPV-specific T cells. Improved recurrence-free survival in HPV16-positive patients was associated with expansion of HPV-responsive T cells during chemoradiotherapy. The functional definition of HPV-specific T cells came from only two HPV16-positive patients, and the survival association was reported for HPV16-positive patients.

Repertoires were sampled multiple times during chemoradiotherapy, which allowed clonal expansion in the tumor microenvironment to be followed. The sample in question was tumor tissue, obtained from a patient who underwent chemoradiotherapy. The chain couples TRBV7-9 to TRBJ2-7, with the D gene not clear enough to name. The source is a human donor with HPV-associated anogenital cancer. The nucleotide sequence is given as TGTGCCAGCAGCCACGCTTTTCGTTCCTACGAGCAGTACTTC. This encodes CASSHAFRSYEQYF.